The 16 T cell receptor beta chains below all came from one sample that was sequenced in a study of blood T cell repertoires in COVID-19. The protocol was immunoSEQ multiplex PCR, while the TCRdb copy is restricted to in-frame clones and leaves out a portion. The sample lists 150,000 to 200,000 clones, 80% to 90% occurring once. The sample consisted of peripheral blood. Receptors originate from a woman in her seventies with COVID-19, enrolled during active disease.

The gene calls are TRBV20-1 and TRBJ2-7; D is possibly TRBD2 (6 bases). The CDR3 extends over 13 amino acids. V was shortened by 3 bases and J by 1 base, with 10 bases between the two germline ends. Germline V gene lookup returns CDR1 DFQATT and CDR2 SNEGSKA (reference sequence). The CDR3 spells CSASPGLSYEQYF. CDR3 in DNA: TGCAGTGCTAGTCCGGGACTTTCCTACGAGCAGTACTTC.

Comments on this clone: This sample also contains other DNA sequences that code for the same CDR3. This chain links TRBV5-4 with TRBJ2-5; maybe TRBD1 (5 bases). CDR1 and CDR2 (germline): SGHNT, YYREEE (reference sequence). V lost 2 bases and J 5 bases, leaving 10 bases between the germline ends. The CDR3 sequence is 13 residues long. The CDR3 bases are TGTGCCAGCAGCTTAGGGGATAGGGAGACCCAGTACTTC. It encodes CASSLGDRETQYF.

J is TRBJ1-3 and V is TRBV28; 10 bases fit TRBD1. Germline V lookup: CDR1 MDHEN, CDR2 SYDVKM. The CDR3 spans 16 residues. Unmatched junction bases numbered 9, after V lost 5 bases and J lost 5 bases. CDR3 protein: CASSRDRGVLRNTIYF. The CDR3, as DNA: TGTGCCAGCAGTAGGGACAGGGGCGTTCTGAGAAACACCATATATTTT. Filled out from reference TRBV28 and TRBJ1-3, the complete variable domain reads DVKVTQSSRYLVKRTGEKVFLECVQDMDHENMFWYRQDPGLGLRLIYFSYDVKMKEKGDIPEGYSVSREKKERFSLILESASTNQTSMYLCASSRDRGVLRNTIYFGEGSWLTVV.

In this sample, this clone turned up once. The V call is TRBV13, the J call TRBJ2-1; 8 positions agree with TRBD2. The germline V gene has CDR1 PRHDT and CDR2 FYEKMQ (reference sequence). V shed 10 bases, J shed 9 bases, and the junction held 11 bases outside the gene matches. This CDR3 is 13 amino acids long. The CDR3 DNA is TGTGCCACCCACCAGGCGGGGGGTAGTGAGCAGTTCTTC. Protein product: CATHQAGGSEQFF.

This clone was seen just once. The chain has TRBV14 and TRBJ1-3; TRBD1 aligns across 7 bases. The V and J ends lost 3 bases and 0 bases, in that order; junction bases with no gene match: 8. CDR1 and CDR2 (germline): SGHDN, FVKESK. CDR3 length: 17 residues. The CDR3 DNA reads TGTGCCAGCAGCCATCTAGGGGGCTTCCACTCTGGAAACACCATATATTTT. It is translated as CASSHLGGFHSGNTIYF.

This clone was counted a few times. This chain joins TRBV19 and TRBJ2-4, with D maybe TRBD2 (6 bases). This CDR3 comprises 14 residues. V lost 7 bases, J lost 7 bases, and 17 bases lay in between. The germline CDR1 and CDR2 sequences are LNHDA and SQIVND (reference sequence). The CDR3 region has the DNA TGTGCCAGTAACTCACCGGGACTCCCGAACATTCAGTACTTC. This gives the protein CASNSPGLPNIQYF.

The chain joins TRBV6-5 to TRBJ2-7, with 8 bases that match TRBD2. The CDR3 consists of 12 residues. CDR1 is MNHEY, CDR2 SVGAGI, per germline. V was pared by 5 bases and J by 6 bases, with 3 bases of the junction left unmatched. This chain's CDR3 is CASSPGGGEQYV. The CDR3 DNA is TGTGCCAGCAGTCCCGGGGGGGGCGAGCAGTACGTC.

V usage is TRBV7-2 and J usage is TRBJ1-6, with unresolved D. CDR1 SGHTA and CDR2 FQGNSA come from the germline V gene. V was clipped by 3 bases and J by 7 bases, with 7 bases between them. This CDR3 has 13 amino acids. The CDR3 nucleotides read TGTGCCAGCAGCTTCCGGAGGAATTCACCCCTCCACTTT. Encoded protein: CASSFRRNSPLHF.

J is TRBJ2-7 and V is TRBV6-5; the match to TRBD2 covers 10 bases. V trimming: 6 bases; J trimming: 4 bases; junction bases outside the gene matches: 6. Germline CDR1 is MNHEY and CDR2 is SVGAGI. The CDR3 is 14 residues long. Here the CDR3 reads CASRLAGGVYEQYF. The CDR3 coding sequence is TGTGCCAGCAGGTTAGCGGGAGGCGTTTACGAGCAGTACTTC.

The chain couples TRBV30 to TRBJ1-1, with a weak D call TRBD1 (5 bases). The V gene's germline CDR1 is GTSNPN and CDR2 SVGIG (reference sequence). Trimming pared 4 bases from V and 1 base from J, leaving 7 bases between. The CDR3 is 12 residues long. This CDR3 is CAWIQGNTEAFF. As DNA, the CDR3 is TGTGCCTGGATCCAGGGGAACACTGAAGCTTTCTTT. The complete variable domain, with remaining parts taken from reference TRBV30 and TRBJ1-1, reads SQTIHQWPATLVQPVGSPLSLECTVEGTSNPNLYWYRQAAGRGLQLLFYSVGIGQISSEVPQNLSASRPQDRQFILSSKKLLLSDSGFYLCAWIQGNTEAFFGQGTRLTVV.

The chain combines TRBV11-2 with TRBJ1-2; TRBD1 aligns across 7 bases. Germline V lookup: CDR1 SGHAT, CDR2 FQNNGV. The V segment lost 2 bases and the J segment 4 bases; nucleotides outside the gene matches: 7. The CDR3 is 15 residues long. CDR3 loop: CASSLRTGAGYGYTF. CDR3 coding DNA: TGTGCCAGCAGCTTACGAACAGGGGCGGGCTATGGCTACACCTTC.

The chain recombines TRBV5-1 with TRBJ2-3; D ambiguous. The V end lost 3 bases, the J end lost 0 bases, and 5 bases lay between the germline ends. Per the germline V gene, CDR1 is SGHRS and CDR2 is YFSETQ. The CDR3 runs to 13 residues. CDR3: CASSSPSTDTQYF. Written as DNA, the CDR3 is TGCGCCAGCAGCTCCCCTAGCACAGATACGCAGTATTTT.

There are a few counts of this clone. The V gene is TRBV11-3, the J gene TRBJ1-1; 7 bases are shared with TRBD1. Per the germline V gene, CDR1 is SGHNT and CDR2 is YENEEA. J gave up 0 bases and V 5 bases, and 6 bases lay outside the gene matches. This CDR3 has 15 amino acids. The CDR3 sequence is CASSPSTGLNTEAFF. CDR3 DNA: TGTGCCAGCAGCCCGTCGACAGGGTTGAACACTGAAGCTTTCTTT.

The V call is TRBV5-4, the J call TRBJ2-5; D perhaps matches TRBD1 (6 bases). Trimming removed 4 bases at V and 2 bases at J, with 9 bases between. The germline CDR1 and CDR2 sequences are SGHNT and YYREEE (reference sequence). The CDR3 is 13 amino acids. The CDR3 DNA reads as TGTGCCAGCAGCGTGGGACAACAAGAGACCCAGTACTTC. As protein: CASSVGQQETQYF.

The gene calls are TRBV7-2 and TRBJ1-5, with a tentative D call TRBD1 (6 bases). Trimming took off 5 bases at V and 7 bases at J, with 15 bases between the two ends. CDR3 length: 14 residues. Germline CDR1 is SGHTA and CDR2 is FQGNSA. In nucleotides, the CDR3 is TGTGCCAGCAGCGACAGCAACAGGGCCCAGCCCCAGCATTTT. Residues: CASSDSNRAQPQHF. Drawing the rest from reference TRBV7-2 and TRBJ1-5, the complete variable domain is GAGVSQSPSNKVTEKGKDVELRCDPISGHTALYWYRQSLGQGLEFLIYFQGNSAPDKSGLPSDRFSAERTGGSVSTLTIQRTQQEDSAVYLCASSDSNRAQPQHFGDGTRLSIL.

This chain joins TRBV6-1 and TRBJ2-5; D might be TRBD1 (5 bases). Germline-derived CDR1 and CDR2 are MNHNS and SASEGT. Trimming shortened V by 2 bases and J by 4 bases, and 11 bases separated the two germline ends. The length of the CDR3 is 14 residues. The CDR3 spells CASSELGVVETQYF. Written as DNA, the CDR3 is TGTGCCAGCAGTGAATTAGGGGTGGTAGAGACCCAGTACTTC.